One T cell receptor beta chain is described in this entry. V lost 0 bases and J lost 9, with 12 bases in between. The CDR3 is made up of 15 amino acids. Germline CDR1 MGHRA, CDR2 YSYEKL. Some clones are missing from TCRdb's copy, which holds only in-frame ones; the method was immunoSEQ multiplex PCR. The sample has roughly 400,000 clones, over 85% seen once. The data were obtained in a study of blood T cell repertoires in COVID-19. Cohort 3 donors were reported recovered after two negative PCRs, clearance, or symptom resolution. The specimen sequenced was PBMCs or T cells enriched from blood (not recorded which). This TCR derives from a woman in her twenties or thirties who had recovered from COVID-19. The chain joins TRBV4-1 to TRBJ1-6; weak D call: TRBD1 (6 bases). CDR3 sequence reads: CASSQEQGLGSPLHF. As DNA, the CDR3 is TGCGCCAGCAGCCAAGAACAGGGTTTAGGTTCACCCCTCCACTTT.